Listed below are T cell receptor beta chains from one sample, sequenced in a study of identical twins. Each CDR3 protein is one row after TCRdb ran MiXCR on the 5' RACE reads. The sample shows around 490,000 distinct CDR3 sequences, about a fifth of them seen only once. The same data also went into a second study, on yellow fever vaccine responses in identical twins.

Sequenced input: CD4+ T cells sorted from blood. These receptors originate from a woman aged 18-30 years in good health. Each CDR3 is given with its conserved first and last residue. Fields, in order: D gene, J gene, clone size, V gene, CDR3 protein, CDR3 DNA. A D gene is named only where the DNA matches it firmly. Where a row states a size, it is once, few, many or the class of an expanded clone; other rows omit it.

D: TRBD1; J: TRBJ1-1; size: few; V: TRBV11-2; CDR3: CASSRDRRKAFF; DNA: TGTGCCAGCAGCCGGGACAGGCGGAAAGCTTTCTTT
D: -; J: TRBJ2-1; size: -; V: TRBV6-4; CDR3: CASRLNNARGEQFF; DNA: TGTGCCAGCAGACTTAATAATGCTAGGGGAGAGCAGTTCTTC
D: -; J: TRBJ2-7; size: few; V: TRBV7-9; CDR3: CASMREWSYEQYF; DNA: TGTGCCAGCATGAGAGAGTGGTCCTACGAGCAGTACTTC
D: TRBD1; J: TRBJ1-6; size: -; V: TRBV20-1; CDR3: CSARPLDRVLYNSPLHF; DNA: TGCAGTGCCCGACCCCTGGACAGGGTCCTTTATAATTCACCCCTCCACTTT
D: -; J: TRBJ1-1; size: -; V: TRBV18; CDR3: CASSPLGEWNTEAFF; DNA: TGTGCCAGCTCACCATTAGGTGAGTGGAACACTGAAGCTTTCTTT
D: -; J: TRBJ1-3; size: -; V: TRBV6-1; CDR3: CASSTLSRNTIYF; DNA: TGTGCCAGCAGTACCCTGTCGAGAAACACCATATATTTT
D: TRBD2; J: TRBJ2-3; size: -; V: TRBV5-6; CDR3: CAISQGLPGWRADTQYF; DNA: TGTGCCATCAGCCAGGGACTACCGGGCTGGCGGGCGGATACGCAGTATTTT
D: -; J: TRBJ2-2; size: few; V: TRBV5-1; CDR3: CASSWTDFTGELFF; DNA: TGCGCCAGCAGCTGGACGGATTTCACCGGGGAGCTGTTTTTT
D: -; J: TRBJ2-3; size: few; V: TRBV12-3/TRBV12-4; CDR3: CASSFAGQLTDTQYF; DNA: TGTGCCAGCAGTTTTGCCGGGCAGCTCACAGATACGCAGTATTTT
D: TRBD2; J: TRBJ2-3; size: few; V: TRBV5-4; CDR3: CASSLAPISGTSNADTQYF; DNA: TGTGCCAGCAGCTTGGCCCCCATCTCCGGGACTAGCAATGCAGATACGCAGTATTTT
D: TRBD1; J: TRBJ1-2; size: -; V: TRBV28; CDR3: CASSLIGTGSRGYTF; DNA: TGTGCCAGCAGTCTAATCGGGACAGGGAGCCGTGGCTACACCTTC
D: -; J: TRBJ2-1; size: few; V: TRBV5-5; CDR3: CASSLARQFTSHNEQFF; DNA: TGTGCCAGCAGCTTGGCCAGGCAGTTCACTTCCCACAATGAGCAGTTCTTC
D: TRBD2; J: TRBJ2-3; size: -; V: TRBV10-3; CDR3: CAISERLAGGPDTQYF; DNA: TGTGCCATCAGTGAGCGACTAGCGGGAGGGCCAGATACGCAGTATTTT
D: TRBD1; J: TRBJ1-4; size: -; V: TRBV18; CDR3: CASSPATGNEKLFF; DNA: TGTGCCAGCTCACCGGCGACAGGGAATGAAAAACTGTTTTTT
D: TRBD2; J: TRBJ2-3; size: -; V: TRBV24-1; CDR3: CATSRTGTSGSVMGTQYF; DNA: TGTGCCACCAGCCGGACCGGGACTAGCGGGAGTGTGATGGGTACGCAGTATTTT